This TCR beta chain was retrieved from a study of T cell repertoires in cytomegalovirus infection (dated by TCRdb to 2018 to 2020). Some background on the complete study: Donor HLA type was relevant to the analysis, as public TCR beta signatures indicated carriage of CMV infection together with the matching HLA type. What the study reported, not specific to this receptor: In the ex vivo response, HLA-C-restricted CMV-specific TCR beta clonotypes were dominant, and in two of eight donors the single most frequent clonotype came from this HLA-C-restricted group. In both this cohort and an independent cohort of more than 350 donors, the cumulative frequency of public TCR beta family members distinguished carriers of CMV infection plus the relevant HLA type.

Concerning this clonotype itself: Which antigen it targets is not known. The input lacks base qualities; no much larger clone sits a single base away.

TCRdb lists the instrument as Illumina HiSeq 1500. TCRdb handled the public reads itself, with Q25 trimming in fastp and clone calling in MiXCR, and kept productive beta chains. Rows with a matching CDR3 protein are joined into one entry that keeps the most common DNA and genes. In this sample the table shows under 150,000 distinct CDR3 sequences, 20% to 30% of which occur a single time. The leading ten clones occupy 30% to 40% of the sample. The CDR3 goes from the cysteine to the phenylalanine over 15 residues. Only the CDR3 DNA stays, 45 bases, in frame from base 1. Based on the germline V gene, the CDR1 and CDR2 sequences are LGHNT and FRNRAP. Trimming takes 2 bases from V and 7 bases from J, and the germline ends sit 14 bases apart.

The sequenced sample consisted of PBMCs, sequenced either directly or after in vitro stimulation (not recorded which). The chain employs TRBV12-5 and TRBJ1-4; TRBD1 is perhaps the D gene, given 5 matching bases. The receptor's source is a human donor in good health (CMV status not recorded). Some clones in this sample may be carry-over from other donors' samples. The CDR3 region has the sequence CASGLITGSGEKLFF. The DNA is TGTGCTAGTGGTTTGATAACAGGCTCCGGTGAAAAACTGTTTTTT. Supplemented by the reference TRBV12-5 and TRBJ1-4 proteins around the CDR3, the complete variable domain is DARVTQTPRHKVTEMGQEVTMRCQPILGHNTVFWYRQTMMQGLELLAYFRNRAPLDDSGMPKDRFSAEMPDATLATLKIQPSEPRDSAVYFCASGLITGSGEKLFFGSGTQLSVL.